The entry below gives a single T cell receptor (beta chain) sequence along with its context. Per the authors' pipeline: For nucleated cells, counts were estimated from reference gene primer amplification. Assay used: immunoSEQ multiplex PCR; TCRdb lists only in-frame clones, some missing. That table supplies the V and J calls and clone size; D and trimming were determined from the DNA. The table includes around 200,000 clones, more than 75% detected once. This CDR3 spans 15 amino acids. With 4 bases clipped from V and 1 base from J, the junction kept 6 bases outside the gene matches. In germline, CDR1 is MNHEY, CDR2 SMNVEV (reference sequence). The entry originates in a study of blood T cell repertoires in COVID-19. Study-level information: The United States, Italy and Spain were the sources of the acute and convalescent COVID-19 samples.

Sequencing was done on a sample of peripheral blood. The chain combines TRBV27 with TRBJ2-7, with TRBD2 matching over 8 bases. This TCR came from a man aged 35-49 years with active or convalescent COVID-19. The CDR3 nucleotides read TGTGCCAGCAGTTCCTTAGCGGGACTATCCTACGAGCAGTACTTC. This gives the protein CASSSLAGLSYEQYF.